This TCR beta chain was observed in a study of T cell repertoires in cytomegalovirus infection. For the study at large: CMV infection and matching HLA type were both indicated by public TCR beta signatures.

CDR1 is MDHEN and CDR2 is SYDVKM in the germline V gene. Trimming pared 7 bases from V and 3 bases from J, leaving 16 bases between. This CDR3 is 14 amino acids long. TCRdb passed the reads through MiXCR, listing each CDR3 protein once. The table lists about 920,000 distinct CDR3 sequences, approximately 30% of them singletons. With regard to this clonotype: Its antigen is not identified.

The sequences come from cultured CD8+ T cells from PBMCs, collected from culture after CMV antigen stimulation. This chain links TRBV28 with TRBJ2-7; D may be TRBD2 (6 bases). This receptor was taken from a human donor in good health (CMV status not recorded). Some clones in this sample may be carry-over from other donors' samples. CDR3 sequence: CASTPGDFYYEQYV. The CDR3 nucleotides are TGTGCCAGCACTCCTGGGGACTTCTACTACGAGCAGTACGTC.